These T cell receptor beta chains were read from a single sample in a study of shared clonotypes between healthy human individuals. Clones were read by immunoSEQ multiplex PCR, and TCRdb kept only the in-frame ones, dropping some. This table holds some 120,000 clones, 68% found once. The sample comprised memory CD8+ T cells sorted from blood. The receptors here all came from a woman aged 30 to 39 in good health. The CDR3 runs from the conserved cysteine through the conserved F or W. The D gene is left open where the match is weak. Some rows mark clone size as missing; the rest say once, few, many or name a class of expanded clone.

cdr3_length	clone_size	d_call	v_call	j_call	cdr3_aa	cdr3_nt
15	.	TRBD1	TRBV28	TRBJ1-2	CASSPPGQEAVGYTF	TGTGCCAGCTCTCCCCCGGGACAGGAGGCGGTTGGCTACACCTTC
15	few	.	TRBV7-8	TRBJ2-2	CASSLVGSGTGELFF	TGTGCCAGCAGCTTAGTCGGGAGTGGAACCGGGGAGCTGTTTTTT
14	once	.	TRBV6-5	TRBJ2-3	CASRGDSETDTQYF	TGTGCCAGCAGGGGGGACTCTGAAACAGATACGCAGTATTTT
15	medium-sized	TRBD2	TRBV25-1	TRBJ2-1	CASSGRLAGGIEQFF	TGTGCCAGCAGTGGAAGACTAGCGGGAGGCATTGAGCAGTTCTTC
15	.	.	TRBV11-1	TRBJ1-1	CASRAGRTEGTEAFF	TGTGCCAGCAGGGCGGGACGGACGGAAGGGACTGAAGCTTTCTTT
16	.	TRBD2	TRBV6-4	TRBJ2-3	CASSDSAGGVTDTQYF	TGTGCCAGCAGTGACTCTGCGGGAGGAGTCACAGATACGCAGTATTTT
17	few	TRBD1	TRBV25-1	TRBJ2-6	CASSGRQGISGANVLTF	TGTGCCAGCAGTGGCCGACAGGGAATCTCTGGGGCCAACGTCCTGACTTTC
13	.	.	TRBV5-1	TRBJ2-5	CASSLELGETQYF	TGCGCCAGCAGCTTGGAATTGGGAGAGACCCAGTACTTC
14	.	.	TRBV9	TRBJ2-2	CASSISWGTGELFF	TGTGCCAGCAGCATTAGTTGGGGGACCGGGGAGCTGTTTTTT
14	.	.	TRBV5-4	TRBJ2-3	CASSLGAWADTQYF	TGTGCCAGCAGCTTGGGGGCCTGGGCAGATACGCAGTATTTT
14	few	.	TRBV9	TRBJ2-3	CASSVGGSTDTQYF	TGTGCCAGCAGCGTAGGAGGGAGTACAGATACGCAGTATTTT
13	.	.	TRBV29-1	TRBJ2-5	CSVNTGGVETQYF	TGCAGCGTGAACACAGGTGGGGTCGAGACCCAGTACTTC
14	.	TRBD2	TRBV5-1	TRBJ2-4	CASSISGGVGIQYF	TGCGCCAGCAGCATTAGCGGGGGCGTCGGCATTCAGTACTTC
14	.	.	TRBV7-2	TRBJ2-7	CASSWGLTSSEQYF	TGTGCCAGCAGCTGGGGCCTCACTAGCTCCGAGCAGTACTTC
14	.	.	TRBV29-1	TRBJ1-2	CSAGASGGSYGYTF	TGCAGCGCTGGGGCTTCGGGCGGGTCGTATGGCTACACCTTC
15	.	TRBD2	TRBV7-9	TRBJ2-7	CASSSLAGEGDEQYF	TGTGCCAGCAGCAGCCTAGCGGGAGAAGGCGACGAGCAGTACTTC
17	.	.	TRBV10-3	TRBJ2-2	CATQSEGGNLGTGELFF	TGTGCCACCCAAAGCGAGGGGGGGAATCTCGGCACCGGGGAGCTGTTTTTT
15	.	TRBD1	TRBV28	TRBJ1-2	CASSSRQGAYYGYTF	TGTGCCAGCAGTTCCAGACAGGGGGCTTACTATGGCTACACCTTC
18	many	TRBD1	TRBV2	TRBJ2-6	CASRPPTGGSSGANVLTF	TGTGCCAGCAGGCCCCCGACAGGGGGATCTTCTGGGGCCAACGTCCTGACTTTC
16	.	.	TRBV28	TRBJ2-2	CASAPPAGSYTGELFF	TGTGCCAGCGCACCCCCCGCGGGAAGCTACACCGGGGAGCTGTTTTTT
15	few	.	TRBV10-1	TRBJ1-1	CASSGDGEMYTEAFF	TGCGCCAGCAGCGGGGATGGCGAAATGTACACTGAAGCTTTCTTT
17	.	.	TRBV29-1	TRBJ1-5	CSVEDSAGEGGNQPQHF	TGCAGCGTTGAAGATTCGGCAGGGGAGGGTGGCAATCAGCCCCAGCATTTT
14	.	TRBD2	TRBV28	TRBJ2-7	CASSWSGRSYEQYF	TGTGCCAGCAGTTGGAGCGGGAGATCGTACGAGCAGTACTTC
14	.	.	TRBV4-1	TRBJ2-7	CASSQDRASYEQYF	TGCGCCAGCAGCCAAGACAGGGCCAGCTACGAGCAGTACTTC
15	.	TRBD2	TRBV27	TRBJ2-1	CASSIGLAEYNVQFF	TGTGCCAGCAGTATTGGACTAGCGGAATACAATGTGCAGTTCTTC
12	many	.	TRBV27	TRBJ2-7	CASSASPPGQYF	TGTGCCAGCAGTGCCTCCCCCCCCGGGCAGTACTTC
15	few	.	TRBV13	TRBJ2-7	CASSLRRRLVYEQYF	TGTGCCAGCAGCCTACGGCGCCGTTTGGTCTACGAGCAGTACTTC
15	.	TRBD2	TRBV11-2	TRBJ2-7	CASSFRVAGSYEQYF	TGTGCCAGCAGCTTTCGGGTAGCGGGGTCCTACGAGCAGTACTTC
16	many	.	TRBV27	TRBJ2-5	CASSLSISTAKGTQYF	TGTGCCAGCAGTTTATCGATTAGTACAGCTAAGGGGACCCAGTACTTC
16	few	TRBD2	TRBV27	TRBJ2-5	CASSPTRGVRQETQYF	TGTGCCAGCAGTCCCACCCGGGGGGTTCGTCAGGAGACCCAGTACTTC
15	few	.	TRBV27	TRBJ2-1	CASSFNFGGGNEQFF	TGTGCCAGCAGTTTCAACTTCGGGGGCGGCAATGAGCAGTTCTTC
16	once	.	TRBV27	TRBJ2-3	CASRVSGDRYTDTQYF	TGTGCCAGCAGGGTAAGCGGGGACAGGTACACAGATACGCAGTATTTT
14	.	TRBD2	TRBV6-4	TRBJ2-2	CASSDGTSTGELFF	TGTGCCAGCAGTGACGGGACTAGCACCGGGGAGCTGTTTTTT
15	.	TRBD1	TRBV6-1	TRBJ2-7	CASSERTGAGYEQYF	TGTGCCAGCAGTGAGAGGACAGGGGCGGGCTACGAGCAGTACTTC
12	.	TRBD2	TRBV7-2	TRBJ2-1	CASSFWLAVRFF	TGTGCCAGCAGCTTTTGGCTAGCGGTGAGGTTCTTC
16	.	.	TRBV28	TRBJ1-2	CASSFRQTTAGYGYTF	TGTGCCAGCAGTTTTAGGCAAACAACGGCCGGCTATGGCTACACCTTC
17	.	TRBD1	TRBV23-1	TRBJ1-1	CASSDRGCWEVNTEAFF	TGCGCCAGCAGCGACAGGGGGTGTTGGGAGGTGAACACTGAAGCTTTCTTT
16	few	.	TRBV6-1	TRBJ1-2	CASSVGPDRQSYGYTF	TGTGCCAGCAGTGTGGGTCCCGACAGACAGTCCTATGGCTACACCTTC
13	.	TRBD1	TRBV9	TRBJ1-4	CASSGQSNEKLFF	TGTGCCAGTTCGGGACAGTCGAATGAAAAACTGTTTTTT
18	few	.	TRBV15	TRBJ2-6	CATSSLRDGSSGANVLTF	TGTGCCACCAGCAGCCTCCGGGACGGCAGCTCTGGGGCCAACGTCCTGACTTTC
15	.	.	TRBV5-4	TRBJ2-2	CASSFFGRTKGELFF	TGTGCCAGCAGCTTTTTCGGGAGAACGAAGGGGGAGCTGTTTTTT
16	.	.	TRBV6-4	TRBJ2-6	CASSHKTDSGANVLTF	TGTGCCAGCAGTCATAAGACAGATTCTGGGGCCAACGTCCTGACTTTC